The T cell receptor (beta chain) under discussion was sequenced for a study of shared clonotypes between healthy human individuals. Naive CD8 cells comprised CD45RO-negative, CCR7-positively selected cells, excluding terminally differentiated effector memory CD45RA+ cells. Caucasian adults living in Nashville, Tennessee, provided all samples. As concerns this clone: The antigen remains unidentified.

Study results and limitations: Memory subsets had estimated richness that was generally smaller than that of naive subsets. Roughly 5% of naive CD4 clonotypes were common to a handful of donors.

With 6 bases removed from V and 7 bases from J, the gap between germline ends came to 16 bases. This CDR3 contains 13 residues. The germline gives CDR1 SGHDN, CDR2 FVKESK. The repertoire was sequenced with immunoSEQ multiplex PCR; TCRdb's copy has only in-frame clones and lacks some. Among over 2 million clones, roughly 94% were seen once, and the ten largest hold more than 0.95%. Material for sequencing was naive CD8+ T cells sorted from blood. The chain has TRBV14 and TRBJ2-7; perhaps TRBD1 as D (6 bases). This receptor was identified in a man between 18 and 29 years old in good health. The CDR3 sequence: CASSRGQKAEQYF. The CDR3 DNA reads TGTGCCAGCAGTCGCGGACAGAAAGCAGAGCAGTACTTC.